Detailed here is one TCR beta chain. Its antigen is unidentified. Diagnoses rested on clinical symptoms, serum thyroxine and TRAb, thyroid ultrasound and orbital computed tomography. This specimen comes from a study of T cells in Graves' hyperthyroidism and ophthalmopathy. Study-wide results and limits: In blood, most of the thyroid clonotypes expanded above 0.001 were also present. It was a median about 6.5 months before onset that the model predicted ophthalmopathy.

RNA transcripts gave rise to amplified TCR beta CDR3 regions. First-round RT-PCR targeting the TCR CDR3 was performed with the HTBI primer set. TCRdb ran MiXCR on the multiplex PCR reads and lists one entry per CDR3 protein. Among over 500,000 distinct CDR3 sequences, approximately 49% were seen once, and the ten largest hold about 45%. The CDR3 is made up of 13 amino acids. V shed 6 bases, J shed 4 bases, and the junction held 6 bases outside the gene matches. Germline V gene lookup returns CDR1 DFQATT and CDR2 SNEGSKA (reference sequence). The chain combines TRBV20-1 with TRBJ1-5, with 7 nucleotides matching TRBD1. The sequenced sample was peripheral blood or thyroid tissue (not recorded which). The receptor comes from an adult woman with Graves' disease, either hyperthyroidism or ophthalmopathy (not recorded which). Written as DNA, the CDR3 is TGCAGTGCGCATGGACAGGTTAATCAGCCCCAGCATTTT. It translates to CSAHGQVNQPQHF.